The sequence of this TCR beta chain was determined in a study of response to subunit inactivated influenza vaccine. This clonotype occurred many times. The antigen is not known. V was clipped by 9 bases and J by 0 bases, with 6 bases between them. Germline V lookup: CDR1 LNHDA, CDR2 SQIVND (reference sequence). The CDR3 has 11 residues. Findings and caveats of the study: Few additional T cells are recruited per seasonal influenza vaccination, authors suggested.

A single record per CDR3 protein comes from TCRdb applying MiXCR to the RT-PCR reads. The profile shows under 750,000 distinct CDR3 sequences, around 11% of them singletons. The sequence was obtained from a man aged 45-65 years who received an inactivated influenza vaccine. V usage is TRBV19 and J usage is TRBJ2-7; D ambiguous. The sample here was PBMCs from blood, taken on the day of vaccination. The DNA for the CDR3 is TGTGCCAGCAGCAACTCCTACGAGCAGTACTTC. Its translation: CASSNSYEQYF.